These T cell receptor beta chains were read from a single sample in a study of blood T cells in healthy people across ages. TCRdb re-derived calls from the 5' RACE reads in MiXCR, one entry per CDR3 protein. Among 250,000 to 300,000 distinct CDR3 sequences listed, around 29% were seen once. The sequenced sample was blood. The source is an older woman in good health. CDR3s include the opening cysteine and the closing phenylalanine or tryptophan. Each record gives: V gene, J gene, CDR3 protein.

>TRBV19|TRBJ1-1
CASSRRGLDTEAFF
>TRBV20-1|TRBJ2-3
CSASSGKGRADTQYF
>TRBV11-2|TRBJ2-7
CASSLNSKGSHEQYF
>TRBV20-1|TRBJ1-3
CSAPHRGSLSSGNTIYF
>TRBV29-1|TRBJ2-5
CSATLGWETQYF
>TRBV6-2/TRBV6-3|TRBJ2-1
CASSYRDEQFF
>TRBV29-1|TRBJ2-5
CSGRGGNRETQYF
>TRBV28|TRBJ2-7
CATTSGSSYEQYF
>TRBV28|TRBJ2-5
CASNLEREGRETQYF
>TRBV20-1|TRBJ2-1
CSASLSGNEQFF
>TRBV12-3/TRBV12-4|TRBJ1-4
CASKNALNEKLFF
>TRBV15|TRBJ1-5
CATSSLGRGDQPQHF
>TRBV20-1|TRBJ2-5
CSASYTSGGTQYF
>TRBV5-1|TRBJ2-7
CASSPASGPSGEQYF
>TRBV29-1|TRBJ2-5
CSAPGPGLEETQYF
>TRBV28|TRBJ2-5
CASRPGQDRGTQYF
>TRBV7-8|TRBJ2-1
CARSTRPGQGTYNEQFF
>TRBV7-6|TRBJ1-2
CASSPYGDSLGGYTF
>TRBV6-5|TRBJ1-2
CASREQNYGYTF
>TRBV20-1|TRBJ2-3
CSARDQGGWGTDTQYF
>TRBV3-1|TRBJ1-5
CASSPPPGNQPQHF
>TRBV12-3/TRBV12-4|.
CASSLRQGVDEQFF
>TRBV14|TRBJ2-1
CASSEGRGTLNEQFF
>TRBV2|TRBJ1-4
CASRAGRNEKLFF
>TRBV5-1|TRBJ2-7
CASSLEAGFYEQYF
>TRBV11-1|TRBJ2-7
CASSLAPGQANYEQYF
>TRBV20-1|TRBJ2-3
CSGNLADTQYF
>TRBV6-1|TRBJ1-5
CASSVLIVNSNQPQHF
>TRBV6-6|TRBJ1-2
CASSYPTRDYGYTF
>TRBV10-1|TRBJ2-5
CASSESLGVGETQYF
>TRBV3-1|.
CASSQGAASFYNEQFF
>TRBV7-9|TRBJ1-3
CASTVDASSGNTIYF
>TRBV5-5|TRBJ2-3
CASSLFVSGSGTDTQYF
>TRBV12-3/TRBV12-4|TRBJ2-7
CASSFEGAVEQYF
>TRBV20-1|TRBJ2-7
CSARDRRQEPYEQYF
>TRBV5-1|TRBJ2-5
CASSGGRVSGETQYF
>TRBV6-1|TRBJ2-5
CASSEMVGAQETQYF
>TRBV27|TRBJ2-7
CASSHRTSGYEQYF
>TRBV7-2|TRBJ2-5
CASSSPGTSRFF
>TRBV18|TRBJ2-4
CASSPTGKGKNIQYF
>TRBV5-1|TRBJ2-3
CASSSGFLDTDTQYF